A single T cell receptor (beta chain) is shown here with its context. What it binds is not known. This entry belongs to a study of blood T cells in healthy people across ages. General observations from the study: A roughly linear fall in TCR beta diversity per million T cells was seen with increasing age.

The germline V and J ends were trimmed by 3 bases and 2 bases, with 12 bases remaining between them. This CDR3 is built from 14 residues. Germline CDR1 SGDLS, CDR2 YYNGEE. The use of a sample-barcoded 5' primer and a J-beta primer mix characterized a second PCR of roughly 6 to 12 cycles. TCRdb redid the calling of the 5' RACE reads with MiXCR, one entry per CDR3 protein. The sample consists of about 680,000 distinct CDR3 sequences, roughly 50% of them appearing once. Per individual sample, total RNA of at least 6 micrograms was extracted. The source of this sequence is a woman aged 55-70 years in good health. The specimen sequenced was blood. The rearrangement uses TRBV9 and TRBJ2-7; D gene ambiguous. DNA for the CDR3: TGTGCCAGCAGCGGACGCGACGTACCCTACGAGCAGTACTTC. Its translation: CASSGRDVPYEQYF.